These 18 T cell receptor beta chains were sequenced from one sample in a study of T cell repertoires in cytomegalovirus infection. What these receptors recognize is not known. TCRdb analysed the reads with MiXCR anew, one entry per CDR3 protein. This sample carries a few hundred thousand distinct CDR3 sequences, about 40% of them seen once, and the ten largest clones take about 46%. The specimen was cultured PBMCs, collected from culture after CMV antigen stimulation. These receptors were collected from a human donor in good health (CMV status not recorded). Some clones in this sample may be carry-over from other donors' samples.

The V call is TRBV19, the J call TRBJ2-1, with 8 bases identical to TRBD2. Germline CDR1 and CDR2: LNHDA and SQIVND (reference sequence). V shed 8 bases, J shed 8 bases, and the junction held 14 bases outside the gene matches. CDR3 size: 15 residues. CDR3 region: CASAGSGRSFYEQFF. Here the CDR3 DNA reads TGTGCCAGTGCCGGGAGCGGGAGATCTTTTTATGAGCAGTTCTTC.

In its sample, this clonotype was seen a few times. The chain employs TRBV4-2 and TRBJ2-6; D perhaps matches TRBD2 (7 bases). V was cut by 1 base and J by 2 bases, with 24 bases left in between. This CDR3 is 21 amino acids long. The germline V gene encodes CDR1 LGHNA and CDR2 YNFKEQ. DNA for the CDR3: TGTGCCAGCAGCCAAGTTTTGGTGATGAGGGGGGGACGAACTGGGGCCAACGTCCTGACTTTC. Its protein is CASSQVLVMRGGRTGANVLTF.

Ten or more counts support this clonotype. The genes are TRBV7-2 and TRBJ2-3, with TRBD2 matching 10 bases. CDR3 size: 16 residues. Trimming removed 5 bases from V and 2 bases from J; junction bases left unmatched: 7. Germline CDR1 and CDR2: SGHTA and FQGNSA. The CDR3 loop reads CASSRRLAGLTDTQYF. CDR3 sequence (DNA): TGTGCCAGCAGCCGTCGACTAGCGGGCCTCACAGATACGCAGTATTTT.

This chain links TRBV6-2 or TRBV6-3 with TRBJ2-7; D is ambiguous. V was clipped by 5 bases and J by 2 bases, with 19 bases between them. The germline CDR1 and CDR2 sequences are MNHEY and SVGEGT. This CDR3 has 16 amino acids. The CDR3 here is CASSPHSTGPTYEQYF. CDR3 nucleotides: TGTGCCAGCAGTCCCCATTCCACCGGGCCAACCTACGAGCAGTACTTC.

The chain has TRBV28 and TRBJ2-3; D not resolved. The V and J ends lost 5 bases and 6 bases respectively, with 9 bases between them. CDR3 length: 12 amino acids. Germline CDR1 and CDR2: MDHEN and SYDVKM. The CDR3 loop is CASSPPMDTQYF. In DNA, the CDR3 is TGTGCCAGCAGTCCCCCGATGGATACGCAGTATTTT. Complete variable domain (other parts from reference TRBV28 and TRBJ2-3): DVKVTQSSRYLVKRTGEKVFLECVQDMDHENMFWYRQDPGLGLRLIYFSYDVKMKEKGDIPEGYSVSREKKERFSLILESASTNQTSMYLCASSPPMDTQYFGPGTRLTVL.

In this sample, this clonotype turned up a few times. The chain carries TRBV19 and TRBJ2-3, with TRBD1 identical over 7 bases. CDR1 is LNHDA, CDR2 SQIVND, per germline (reference sequence). This CDR3 spans 15 amino acids. Germline trimming cut 9 bases from V and 4 bases from J; bases unmatched to any gene: 13. Written as DNA, the CDR3 is TGTGCCAGCCAGTGGACAGGCTCTGGGGCAGATACGCAGTATTTT. Translation gives CASQWTGSGADTQYF.

This sequence joins TRBV20-1 and TRBJ2-2, with 8 nucleotides matching TRBD2. The CDR3 is 16 residues long. V gave up 2 bases and J gave up 6 bases; unmatched junction bases: 11. Per germline, CDR1 DFQATT and CDR2 SNEGSKA (reference sequence). The CDR3 region is CSARPHRGGASGELFF. CDR3 DNA sequence: TGCAGTGCTAGACCTCACCGGGGGGGTGCATCCGGGGAGCTGTTTTTT.

This clonotype was picked up a small number of times. The V gene is TRBV12-3 or TRBV12-4, the J gene TRBJ2-1; D might be TRBD1 (8 bases). Trimming stripped 5 bases from V and 5 bases from J, with 13 bases between. The CDR3 contains 14 residues. The CDR3 spells CASSLQGGDNEQFF. For the CDR3, the DNA is TGTGCCAGCAGTCTACAGGGGGGGGACAATGAGCAGTTCTTC.

J is TRBJ1-1 and V is TRBV28; 7 positions agree with TRBD1. Trimming cost V 5 bases and J 6 bases; bases outside gene matches: 12. The CDR3 extends over 15 amino acids. Germline loops: CDR1 MDHEN, CDR2 SYDVKM. For the CDR3, the DNA is TGTGCCAGCAGTCTACCAGGGGGGGGAGCCGCTGAAGCTTTCTTT. Amino acid sequence: CASSLPGGGAAEAFF.

There are a few counts of this clonotype. V and J are TRBV7-9 and TRBJ2-7; 10 nucleotides match TRBD1. The CDR3 contains 14 residues. The ends lost 5 bases at V and 6 bases at J; junction bases unmatched: 7. Germline V gene sequence: CDR1 SEHNR, CDR2 FQNEAQ (reference sequence). The CDR3 bases are TGTGCCAGCAGCCCTGGGACAGGGGCGGTCGAGCAGTACTTC. Translation: CASSPGTGAVEQYF. The full variable domain, its missing parts supplied by reference TRBV7-9 and TRBJ2-7, is DTGVSQNPRHKITKRGQNVTFRCDPISEHNRLYWYRQTLGQGPEFLTYFQNEAQLEKSRLLSDRFSAERPKGSFSTLEIQRTEQGDSAMYLCASSPGTGAVEQYFGPGTRLTVT.

The rearrangement joins TRBV5-5 to TRBJ1-1; D not resolved. The CDR3 is 17 amino acids. Germline V gene data show CDR1 as SGHKS and CDR2 as YYEKEE (reference sequence). The ends were cut back, 4 bases at V and 5 bases at J, with 24 bases in the middle. The CDR3 loop reads CASSQTPNSMPGTEAFF. Here the CDR3 DNA reads TGTGCCAGCAGCCAGACACCGAATTCTATGCCGGGAACTGAAGCTTTCTTT.

This clonotype occurred many times. The V call is TRBV7-2, the J call TRBJ1-5; 8 positions agree with TRBD1. V trimming: 5 bases; J trimming: 5 bases; junction bases outside the gene matches: 5. The CDR3 loop spans 14 amino acids. Per the germline V gene, CDR1 is SGHTA and CDR2 is FQGNSA. CDR3 protein: CASSPGTGYQPQHF. Written as DNA, the CDR3 is TGTGCCAGCAGCCCAGGGACAGGTTATCAGCCCCAGCATTTT.

The chain has TRBV25-1 and TRBJ1-2, with TRBD1 matching 9 bases. The germline V gene encodes CDR1 MGHDK and CDR2 SYGVNS. The J segment lost 13 bases and the V segment lost 6 bases, leaving 9 bases of the junction unmatched. CDR3 size: 12 residues. CDR3 DNA sequence: TGTGCCAGCAGCGGACAGGGGAGGGCCCGCACCTTC. Its protein product is CASSGQGRARTF.

V gene TRBV6-2 or TRBV6-3 combines with J gene TRBJ2-7; 13 bases fit TRBD2. Germline loops: CDR1 MNHEY, CDR2 SVGEGT. V lost 2 bases and J lost 1; bases outside the gene matches: 2. CDR3 length: 16 amino acids. CDR3 amino acids: CASSYQGLAGSYEQYF. The CDR3 region has the DNA TGTGCCAGCAGTTACCAGGGACTAGCGGGATCCTACGAGCAGTACTTC.

The chain combines TRBV19 with TRBJ1-5; D is uncertain. Germline assignment: CDR1 LNHDA and CDR2 SQIVND (reference sequence). The CDR3 length is 14 residues. The V end was cut by 2 bases, the J end by 0 bases, with 5 bases between. CDR3 DNA sequence: TGTGCCAGTAGTATAACGGATAGCAATCAGCCCCAGCATTTT. This gives the protein CASSITDSNQPQHF.

CDR3 DNA sequence: TGCAGTGCTAGAGAATGGGGCGGCCGCAATCAGCCCCAGCATTTT. Its protein is CSAREWGGRNQPQHF. The chain is built from TRBV20-1 and TRBJ1-5, with D tentatively TRBD1 (5 bases). The CDR3 spans 15 residues. V was trimmed by 0 bases and J by 2 bases, leaving 11 bases between them. From germline, CDR1 is DFQATT and CDR2 SNEGSKA (reference sequence).

The chain has TRBV6-6 and TRBJ2-2; 9 nucleotides line up with TRBD2. There are 17 residues in the CDR3. V shed 8 bases, J shed 5 bases, and the junction held 15 bases outside the gene matches. The germline V gene encodes CDR1 MNHNY and CDR2 SVGAGI (reference sequence). CDR3 in DNA: TGTGCCAGCGGGATATATCAAGCGGGGGGCTGGACCGGGGAGCTGTTTTTT. This encodes CASGIYQAGGWTGELFF.

J is TRBJ2-1 and V is TRBV19; TRBD1 matches 9 bases. Losses at the gene ends were 5 bases for V and 6 bases for J; bases not matched to a gene: 5. This CDR3 has 14 amino acids. Germline loops: CDR1 LNHDA, CDR2 SQIVND (reference sequence). The CDR3 coding sequence is TGTGCCAGTAGTCCCCTGACAGGGGGCAATGAGCAGTTCTTC. Residues: CASSPLTGGNEQFF.